Following are 7 T cell receptor beta chains from one sample sequenced in a study of blood T cell repertoires in COVID-19. This table comes from immunoSEQ multiplex PCR, and its TCRdb copy is limited to in-frame clones, with some not included. The sample holds 150,000 to 200,000 clones; about 80% are singletons and the top ten take 22%. Sequenced material: peripheral blood. The receptors shown here come from an elderly woman with acute or convalescent COVID-19.

CDR3 sequence: CASSYSLQLGVQLFF. The CDR3 DNA reads TGTGCCAGCAGTTACTCGCTCCAACTCGGGGTACAACTGTTTTTT. This sequence joins TRBV6-6 and TRBJ1-4; the D is unclear. V lost 0 bases, J lost 12 bases, and 17 bases lay in between. This CDR3 region has 15 residues. The germline V gene encodes CDR1 MNHNY and CDR2 SVGAGI (reference sequence).

The J gene is TRBJ1-4, the V gene TRBV7-9; 10 bases are a match to TRBD1. J was trimmed by 8 bases and V by 5 bases; bases with no gene match: 5. CDR3 length: 14 residues. CDR1 SEHNR and CDR2 FQNEAQ come from the germline V gene (reference sequence). The CDR3, as DNA: TGTGCCAGCAGCCGACAGGGGGCAGGGGAAAAACTGTTTTTT. Translated: CASSRQGAGEKLFF.

The V gene is TRBV3-1 (or the pseudogene TRBV3-2), the J gene TRBJ1-1, with TRBD1 matching over 8 bases. The CDR3 contains 13 residues. V lost 1 base and J lost 11; bases outside the gene matches: 6. In germline, CDR1 is LGHDT, CDR2 YNNKEL (reference sequence). The CDR3 reads CASSQGTGWDAFF. CDR3 nucleotide sequence: TGTGCCAGCAGCCAAGGGACAGGGTGGGACGCTTTCTTT.

The chain employs TRBV5-4 and TRBJ2-1, with a tentative D call TRBD1 (7 bases). This CDR3 region has 15 residues. V gave up 0 bases and J gave up 3 bases, with 10 bases separating them. Germline-derived CDR1 and CDR2 are SGHNT and YYREEE (reference sequence). The CDR3 sequence is CASSLGGTDYNEQFF. Written as DNA, the CDR3 is TGTGCCAGCAGCTTGGGCGGGACAGACTACAATGAGCAGTTCTTC.

The V and J genes are TRBV19 and TRBJ2-1; 9 bases map to TRBD1. The CDR3 sequence is 15 residues long. The germline gives CDR1 LNHDA, CDR2 SQIVND (reference sequence). After removal of 5 bases from V and 3 bases from J, the junction contained 5 bases not matched to a gene. CDR3: CASSGQGSFYNEQFF. The CDR3 nucleotides read TGTGCCAGTAGTGGACAGGGGAGCTTCTACAATGAGCAGTTCTTC.

The CDR3 nucleotides read TGTGCCAGCAGCCCAACTAGCGGGAGTTTACATACGCAGTATTTT. It codes for CASSPTSGSLHTQYF. The J gene is TRBJ2-3, the V gene TRBV7-9; 11 nucleotides line up with TRBD2. Trimming removed 5 bases from V and 7 bases from J; junction bases left unmatched: 8. CDR1 SEHNR and CDR2 FQNEAQ come from the germline V gene (reference sequence). CDR3 length: 15 residues.

V is TRBV30 and J is TRBJ2-7, with TRBD2 as a possible D gene (5 bases). Germline V gene lookup returns CDR1 GTSNPN and CDR2 SVGIG (reference sequence). The V end lost 5 bases, the J end lost 3 bases, and 8 bases lay between the germline ends. This CDR3 is built from 11 residues. This chain's CDR3 is CAWAGNYEQYF. In nucleotides, the CDR3 is TGTGCCTGGGCCGGGAACTACGAGCAGTACTTC.